This T cell receptor (beta chain) was identified during a study of cytomegalovirus exposure and HLA in healthy donors. With 60 Vbeta and 13 Jbeta primers, the PCR was carried out. Authors' methods: About 80 million unique TCR beta chains, around 10 million of them shared, were counted by a later analysis. Sequencing used immunoSEQ multiplex PCR; TCRdb keeps in-frame clones, though not all of them. V and J calls and clone size are given by that table; D and trimming were obtained from the DNA. The table shows about 130,000 clones, with 60% to 80% occurring only once. Germline lookup yields CDR1 SGHTA and CDR2 FQGNSA. V shed 6 bases and J shed 8 bases, with 22 bases lying between them. This CDR3 is 16 amino acids long.

The receptor was derived from a woman aged 55-69 years in good health and CMV-seronegative. V and J are TRBV7-2 and TRBJ1-4; D is perhaps TRBD1 (6 bases). Sequencing was performed on PBMCs. CDR3 bases: TGTGCCAGCAGTCTAGCGGGGGGAGGGGGTCGGGAAAAACTGTTTTTT. Its translation: CASSLAGGGGREKLFF.